The clone carrying this T cell receptor (beta chain) was observed a few times. Its specificity is not known. V lost 6 bases to trimming and J lost 9 bases, with 14 bases between them. Germline CDR1 reads DFQATT; CDR2 reads SNEGSKA (reference sequence). The CDR3 loop spans 11 amino acids. These data originate in a study of blood T cells in healthy people across ages. Primed by a sample-barcoded 5' primer and a J-beta primer mix, a second PCR proceeded for 7 to 11 cycles. MiXCR, run by TCRdb on the 5' RACE reads, gives a single entry per CDR3 protein. The sample consists of 1.2 million to 1.5 million distinct CDR3 sequences, 42% of them appearing once. Points from the study as a whole: Diversity of TCR beta correlated strongly with naive T cell percentage. For the donors, CMV status was unknown and possibly confounded expanded clonotype changes.

The rearrangement links TRBV20-1 to TRBJ2-5; D possibly corresponds to TRBD2 (5 bases). Sequenced material: blood. This receptor was identified in a woman aged 18-29 years in good health. In nucleotides, the CDR3 is TGCAGTGCGCCACTTACGAGGGCCCAGTACTTC. The encoded protein is CSAPLTRAQYF.